This TCR beta chain was found in a study of CD8 T cells in Susac syndrome. RNA was extracted with the RNeasy kit, and a quantity of about 0.45 to 1 ug was reverse transcribed using random hexamers. In TCRdb, the immunoSEQ multiplex PCR reads were re-called with MiXCR into one record per CDR3 protein. The sample yields almost 450,000 distinct CDR3 sequences, 85% seen once. In germline, CDR1 is LNHDA, CDR2 SQIVND (reference sequence). With 6 bases removed from V and 7 bases from J, the gap between germline ends came to 13 bases. The CDR3 loop spans 13 amino acids. The sequence came from a human donor with multiple sclerosis. The source material was CD8+ T cells from PBMCs. The chain recombines TRBV19 with TRBJ2-1; a possible D gene is TRBD2 (6 bases). CDR3 protein: CASRGGIVNEQFF. For the CDR3, the DNA is TGTGCCAGTAGAGGCGGGATAGTGAATGAGCAGTTCTTC.